These 17 T cell receptor beta chains were sequenced from one sample in a study of cytomegalovirus exposure and HLA in healthy donors. Researchers ran the PCR with 60 Vbeta and 13 Jbeta primers. Assay used: immunoSEQ multiplex PCR; TCRdb lists only in-frame clones, some missing. This table has about 140,000 clones, approximately 80% appearing once. Input material: PBMCs. These receptors were collected from a man aged 30-40 years in good health and CMV-seronegative.

This clone was found once. The chain carries TRBV19 and TRBJ1-5; possibly TRBD1 for D (5 bases). With 6 bases removed from V and 3 bases from J, the gap between germline ends came to 15 bases. The CDR3 totals 15 residues. Germline CDR1 LNHDA, CDR2 SQIVND (reference sequence). The CDR3 region has the DNA TGTGCCAGTAGGTTAGACAGTCAAAACAATCAGCCCCAGCATTTT. Its translation: CASRLDSQNNQPQHF.

The chain carries TRBV9 and TRBJ1-4, with 10 bases that match TRBD1. CDR1 is SGDLS, CDR2 YYNGEE, per germline. This CDR3 has 16 amino acids. V was pared by 0 bases and J by 8 bases, with 7 bases of the junction left unmatched. CDR3 sequence: CASSVGEGQGVEKLFF. In nucleotides, the CDR3 is TGTGCCAGCAGCGTAGGCGAAGGACAGGGGGTGGAAAAACTGTTTTTT.

The chain carries TRBV4-1 and TRBJ2-3; a possible D gene is TRBD2 (5 bases). CDR1 MGHRA and CDR2 YSYEKL come from the germline V gene. Trimming took 0 bases from V and 3 from J, leaving 10 bases between them. The CDR3 is 15 residues long. The CDR3 DNA reads as TGCGCCAGCAGCCAAGAAGGCCGGACTACAGATACGCAGTATTTT. It is translated as CASSQEGRTTDTQYF.

This clone showed up just once. The chain carries TRBV10-3 and TRBJ1-3, with D maybe TRBD1 (6 bases). The ends were cut back, 5 bases at V and 0 bases at J, with 11 bases in the middle. The CDR3 totals 15 residues. Per germline, CDR1 ENHRY and CDR2 SYGVKD. CDR3 loop: CAISSTGNSGNTIYF. CDR3 bases: TGTGCCATCAGTAGTACAGGGAACTCTGGAAACACCATATATTTT.

V gene TRBV6-5 combines with J gene TRBJ1-1; D ambiguous. The CDR3 consists of 14 residues. The V and J ends lost 0 bases and 5 bases respectively, with 10 bases between them. Germline V gives CDR1 MNHEY, CDR2 SVGAGI. The CDR3 DNA is TGTGCCAGCAGTTACTCGCCAGGTTGGACTGAAGCTTTCTTT. As protein: CASSYSPGWTEAFF.

V and J are TRBV5-1 and TRBJ2-1, with TRBD2 matching 14 bases. Germline V CDR1 and CDR2: SGHRS, YFSETQ. Germline trimming cut 4 bases from V and 10 bases from J; bases unmatched to any gene: 10. The CDR3 has 16 amino acids. The CDR3 nucleotides are TGCGCCAGCAGCCCCCGACTAGCGGGAGGGCCCCAGGAGCAGTTCTTC. Protein product: CASSPRLAGGPQEQFF.

This rearrangement joins TRBV2 to TRBJ2-3; 8 positions match TRBD2. The germline V gene encodes CDR1 SNHLY and CDR2 FYNNEI. V dropped 4 bases and J dropped 4; count of bases not matched to a gene: 7. CDR3 size: 15 residues. CDR3 amino acids: CASSAQGLVADTQYF. DNA of the CDR3: TGTGCCAGCAGTGCCCAGGGACTAGTAGCAGATACGCAGTATTTT.

This clone has more than one count but fewer than ten. This rearrangement joins TRBV19 to TRBJ1-2; D is perhaps TRBD1 (5 bases). Trimming stripped 4 bases from V and 7 bases from J, with 19 bases between. The V gene's germline CDR1 is LNHDA and CDR2 SQIVND (reference sequence). The CDR3 contains 15 residues. The CDR3 spells CASSTALQGGGGYTF. In DNA form, the CDR3 reads TGTGCCAGTAGTACTGCACTCCAAGGCGGGGGTGGCTACACCTTC.

The V gene is TRBV10-2, the J gene TRBJ2-2; D is ambiguous. V shed 4 bases and J shed 6 bases, with 6 bases lying between them. The CDR3 consists of 12 residues. The germline V gene encodes CDR1 WSHSY and CDR2 SAAADI. The CDR3 DNA is TGCGCCAGCAGTGCTATGGCCGGGGAGCTGTTTTTT. Residues: CASSAMAGELFF.

This clone was recorded only once. This chain links TRBV6-1 with TRBJ2-5; D gene uncertain. The J call may be faulty, since TRBJ2-7 better matches the DNA end. CDR1 and CDR2 from the germline V gene are MNHNS and SASEGT. This CDR3 contains 13 residues. DNA for the CDR3: TGTGCCAGCGGTCAGGTGAGCTCCTACGAGCAGTACTTC. This codes for CASGQVSSYEQYF.

This clone appeared a single time. This chain joins TRBV7-3 and TRBJ2-3; TRBD2 matches at 11 bases. This CDR3 is 14 amino acids long. The V and J ends lost 3 bases and 5 bases, in that order; junction bases with no gene match: 1. The germline gives CDR1 SGHTA, CDR2 FQGTGA. The CDR3 here is CASSLTSGIDTQYF. The CDR3 coding sequence is TGTGCCAGCAGCTTGACTAGCGGGATAGATACGCAGTATTTT.

This clone was seen more than once but under ten times. V gene TRBV2 combines with J gene TRBJ2-7; the D is unclear. V was pared by 6 bases and J by 1 base, with 4 bases between. The CDR3 consists of 11 residues. Germline V lookup: CDR1 SNHLY, CDR2 FYNNEI. The CDR3 reads CASRQSYEQYF. DNA of the CDR3: TGTGCCAGCAGGCAGTCCTACGAGCAGTACTTC.

This rearrangement joins TRBV9 to TRBJ1-4, with TRBD1 matching over 9 bases. Germline trimming cut 3 bases from V and 7 bases from J; bases unmatched to any gene: 7. The CDR3 covers 15 residues. Germline V gives CDR1 SGDLS, CDR2 YYNGEE. The CDR3, as DNA: TGTGCCAGCAGCGCCGGGACAGGGTTTGGTGAAAAACTGTTTTTT. Amino acid sequence: CASSAGTGFGEKLFF.

The chain joins TRBV30 to TRBJ2-7; D unclear. From germline, CDR1 is GTSNPN and CDR2 SVGIG (reference sequence). The CDR3 extends over 11 amino acids. The V end was cut by 0 bases, the J end by 3 bases, with 3 bases between. The CDR3 region has the DNA TGTGCCTGGAGTGTTAGCTACGAGCAGTACTTC. Translation: CAWSVSYEQYF.

This rearrangement joins TRBV5-3 to TRBJ2-4; tentative D call: TRBD1 (5 bases). TRBV5-3 is designated an ORF whose function remains uncertain. This CDR3 contains 15 residues. The V and J ends lost 5 bases and 0 bases respectively, with 12 bases between them. The CDR3 DNA follows: TGTGCCAGAAGAAAAAGGGGTCTAGCCAAAAACATTCAGTACTTC. It codes for CARRKRGLAKNIQYF.

This rearrangement joins TRBV5-4 to TRBJ2-3; 12 bases fit TRBD2. This CDR3 contains 16 residues. The trim removed 0 bases at V and 5 bases at J, leaving 4 bases unmatched. Germline V lookup: CDR1 SGHNT, CDR2 YYREEE (reference sequence). For the CDR3, the DNA is TGTGCCAGCAGCTTGGGGACTAGCGGGGCGGGAGATACGCAGTATTTT. Its protein is CASSLGTSGAGDTQYF.

The sample holds a few counts of this clone. V and J are TRBV19 and TRBJ2-1; 9 positions agree with TRBD2. Looked up from germline, CDR1 is LNHDA and CDR2 is SQIVND (reference sequence). The CDR3 extends over 16 amino acids. V trimming: 3 bases; J trimming: 0 bases; junction bases outside the gene matches: 3. CDR3 in amino acids: CASSIISGSSYNEQFF. The CDR3 nucleotides are TGTGCCAGTAGTATTATTAGCGGGAGCTCCTACAATGAGCAGTTCTTC. Supplemented by reference TRBV19 and TRBJ2-1, the full variable domain reads DGGITQSPKYLFRKEGQNVTLSCEQNLNHDAMYWYRQDPGQGLRLIYYSQIVNDFQKGDIAEGYSVSREKKESFPLTVTSAQKNPTAFYLCASSIISGSSYNEQFFGPGTRLTVL.